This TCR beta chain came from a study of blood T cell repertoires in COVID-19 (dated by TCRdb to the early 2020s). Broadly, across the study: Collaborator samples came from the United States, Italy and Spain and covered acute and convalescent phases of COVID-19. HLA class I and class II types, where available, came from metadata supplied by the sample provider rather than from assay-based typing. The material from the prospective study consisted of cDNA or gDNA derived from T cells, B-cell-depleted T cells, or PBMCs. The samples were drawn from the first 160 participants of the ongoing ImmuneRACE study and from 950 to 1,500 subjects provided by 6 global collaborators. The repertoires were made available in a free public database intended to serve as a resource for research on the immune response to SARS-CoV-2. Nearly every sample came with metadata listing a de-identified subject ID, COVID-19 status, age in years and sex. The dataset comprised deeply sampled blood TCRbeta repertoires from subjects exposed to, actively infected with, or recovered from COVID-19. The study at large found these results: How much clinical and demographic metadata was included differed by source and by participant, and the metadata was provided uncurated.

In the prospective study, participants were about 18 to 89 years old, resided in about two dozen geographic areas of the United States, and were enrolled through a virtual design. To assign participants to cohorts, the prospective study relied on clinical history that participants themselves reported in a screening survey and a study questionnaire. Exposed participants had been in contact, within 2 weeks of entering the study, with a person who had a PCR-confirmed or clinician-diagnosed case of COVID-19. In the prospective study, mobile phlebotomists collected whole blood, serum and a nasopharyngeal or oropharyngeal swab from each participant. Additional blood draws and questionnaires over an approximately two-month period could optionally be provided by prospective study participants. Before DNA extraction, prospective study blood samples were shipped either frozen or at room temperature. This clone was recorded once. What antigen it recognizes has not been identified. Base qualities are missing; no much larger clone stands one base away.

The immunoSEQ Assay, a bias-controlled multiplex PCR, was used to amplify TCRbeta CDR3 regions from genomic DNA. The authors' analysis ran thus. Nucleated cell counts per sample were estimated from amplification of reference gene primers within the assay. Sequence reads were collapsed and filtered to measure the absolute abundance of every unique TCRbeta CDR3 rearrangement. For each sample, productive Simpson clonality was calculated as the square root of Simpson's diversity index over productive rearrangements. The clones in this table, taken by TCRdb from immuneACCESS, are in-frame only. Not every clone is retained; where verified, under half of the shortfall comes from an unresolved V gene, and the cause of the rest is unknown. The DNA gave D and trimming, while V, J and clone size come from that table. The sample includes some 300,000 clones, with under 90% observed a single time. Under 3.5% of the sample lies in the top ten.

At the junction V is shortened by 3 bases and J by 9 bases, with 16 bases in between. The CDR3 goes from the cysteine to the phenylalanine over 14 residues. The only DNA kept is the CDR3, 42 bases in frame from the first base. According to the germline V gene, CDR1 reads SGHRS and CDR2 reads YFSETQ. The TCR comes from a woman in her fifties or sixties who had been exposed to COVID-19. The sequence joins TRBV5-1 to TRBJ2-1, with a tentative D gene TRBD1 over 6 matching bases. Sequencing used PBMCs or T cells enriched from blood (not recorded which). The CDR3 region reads CASSSTGFQSEQFF. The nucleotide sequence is TGCGCCAGCAGCTCGACAGGTTTTCAGAGTGAGCAGTTCTTC.